These T cell receptor beta chains were read from a single sample in a study of T cell responses to AZD1222 COVID-19 vaccine. Clones were sequenced by immunoSEQ multiplex PCR, and TCRdb holds only the in-frame ones, with some missing. This sample has about 150,000 clones, with around 93% found just once. Sample: peripheral blood, taken on day 0 of AZD1222 vaccination. Receptors originate from an adult in good health. Each CDR3 is given with its conserved first and last residue. A D gene is named only where the DNA matches it firmly. The size of a clone is reported for some rows only, either as once, few or many, or as a class for expanded clones.

D gene: TRBD1; clone size: once; V gene: TRBV11-1; J gene: TRBJ1-6; CDR3 protein: CASTLDRVNSPLHF; CDR3 DNA: TGTGCCAGCACCTTGGACAGGGTGAATTCACCCCTCCACTTT
D gene: -; clone size: -; V gene: TRBV2; J gene: TRBJ1-5; CDR3 protein: CASSLTGGNQPQHF; CDR3 DNA: TGTGCCAGCAGCCTGACAGGAGGCAATCAGCCCCAGCATTTT
D gene: -; clone size: -; V gene: TRBV2; J gene: TRBJ1-3; CDR3 protein: CASSARAGSGNTIYF; CDR3 DNA: TGTGCCAGCAGTGCGAGGGCTGGCTCTGGAAACACCATATATTTT
D gene: -; clone size: once; V gene: TRBV7-6; J gene: TRBJ1-3; CDR3 protein: CASSPGSSGNTIYF; CDR3 DNA: TGTGCCAGCAGCCCGGGGAGTTCTGGAAACACCATATATTTT
D gene: TRBD1; clone size: -; V gene: TRBV7-9; J gene: TRBJ1-5; CDR3 protein: CASSLEGAGGQPQHF; CDR3 DNA: TGTGCCAGCAGCTTAGAGGGGGCCGGTGGGCAGCCCCAGCATTTT
D gene: TRBD2; clone size: -; V gene: TRBV7-2; J gene: TRBJ2-3; CDR3 protein: CASSLVAGSTDTQYF; CDR3 DNA: TGTGCCAGCAGCTTAGTAGCGGGGAGCACAGATACGCAGTATTTT
D gene: -; clone size: -; V gene: TRBV4-2; J gene: TRBJ2-7; CDR3 protein: CASSQGDTYEQYF; CDR3 DNA: TGTGCCAGCAGCCAAGGGGACACCTACGAGCAGTACTTC
D gene: -; clone size: -; V gene: TRBV5-1; J gene: TRBJ1-5; CDR3 protein: CASSLDGYNSNQPQHF; CDR3 DNA: TGCGCCAGCAGCTTGGACGGCTACAATAGCAATCAGCCCCAGCATTTT
D gene: -; clone size: -; V gene: TRBV4-1; J gene: TRBJ1-6; CDR3 protein: CASSQVYIGTHLHF; CDR3 DNA: TGCGCCAGCAGCCAAGTTTATATAGGGACGCACCTCCACTTT
D gene: -; clone size: -; V gene: TRBV30; J gene: TRBJ1-1; CDR3 protein: CAWGRNTEAFF; CDR3 DNA: TGTGCCTGGGGTCGTAACACTGAAGCTTTCTTT
D gene: -; clone size: -; V gene: TRBV5-8; J gene: TRBJ1-1; CDR3 protein: CASSLSFWGLRGAEAFF; CDR3 DNA: TGTGCCAGCAGCTTGTCATTCTGGGGACTAAGGGGCGCTGAAGCTTTCTTT
D gene: TRBD2; clone size: -; V gene: TRBV3-1/TRBV3-2; J gene: TRBJ2-2; CDR3 protein: CASSQVRRGGITGELFF; CDR3 DNA: TGTGCCAGCAGCCAAGTAAGACGCGGGGGGATCACCGGGGAGCTGTTTTTT
D gene: -; clone size: -; V gene: TRBV10-2; J gene: TRBJ1-5; CDR3 protein: CASSEQGKRLQPQHF; CDR3 DNA: TGCGCCAGCAGTGAGCAAGGGAAGAGATTGCAGCCCCAGCATTTT
D gene: -; clone size: -; V gene: TRBV30; J gene: TRBJ1-4; CDR3 protein: CAWKRGQYNEKLFF; CDR3 DNA: TGTGCCTGGAAGCGCGGGCAGTATAATGAAAAACTGTTTTTT
D gene: -; clone size: -; V gene: TRBV6-2/TRBV6-3; J gene: TRBJ2-7; CDR3 protein: CASSYSPRHEQYF; CDR3 DNA: TGTGCCAGCAGTTACTCCCCGAGGCACGAGCAGTACTTC
D gene: -; clone size: -; V gene: TRBV7-2; J gene: TRBJ2-3; CDR3 protein: CASSSLSTDTQYF; CDR3 DNA: TGTGCCAGCAGCTCCCTATCCACAGATACGCAGTATTTT
D gene: -; clone size: -; V gene: TRBV28; J gene: TRBJ2-1; CDR3 protein: CASSFPGLANEQFF; CDR3 DNA: TGTGCCAGCAGTTTCCCAGGGCTCGCTAATGAGCAGTTCTTC
D gene: -; clone size: -; V gene: TRBV20-1; J gene: TRBJ2-7; CDR3 protein: CSASLRVSPGQYF; CDR3 DNA: TGCAGTGCTAGTCTACGGGTTTCCCCCGGGCAGTACTTC
D gene: -; clone size: -; V gene: TRBV5-8; J gene: TRBJ2-7; CDR3 protein: CASSLVSGDYEQYF; CDR3 DNA: TGTGCCAGCAGCTTGGTTTCCGGGGACTACGAGCAGTACTTC
D gene: TRBD1; clone size: -; V gene: TRBV15; J gene: TRBJ2-3; CDR3 protein: CATSRTTGASTDTQYF; CDR3 DNA: TGTGCCACCAGCAGAACAACAGGGGCTAGCACAGATACGCAGTATTTT
D gene: -; clone size: -; V gene: TRBV11-2; J gene: TRBJ2-2; CDR3 protein: CASSLDHRETGELFF; CDR3 DNA: TGTGCCAGCAGCTTAGATCACAGGGAAACCGGGGAGCTGTTTTTT
D gene: -; clone size: once; V gene: TRBV6-6; J gene: TRBJ1-2; CDR3 protein: CASSYSGSSNYGYTF; CDR3 DNA: TGTGCCAGCAGTTACTCCGGCAGCAGTAACTATGGCTACACCTTC
D gene: -; clone size: once; V gene: TRBV9; J gene: TRBJ2-4; CDR3 protein: CASSVEGGVPKNIQYF; CDR3 DNA: TGTGCCAGCAGCGTAGAGGGGGGCGTTCCCAAAAACATTCAGTACTTC
D gene: -; clone size: -; V gene: TRBV7-2; J gene: TRBJ1-2; CDR3 protein: CASSMSGGNYGYTF; CDR3 DNA: TGTGCCAGCAGCATGAGTGGTGGGAACTATGGCTACACCTTC
D gene: -; clone size: -; V gene: TRBV7-9; J gene: TRBJ1-5; CDR3 protein: CASSEIRGNQPQHF; CDR3 DNA: TGTGCCAGCAGCGAAATAAGAGGCAATCAGCCCCAGCATTTT
D gene: -; clone size: -; V gene: TRBV21-1; J gene: TRBJ1-2; CDR3 protein: CASGDTGGGYTF; CDR3 DNA: TGTGCCAGCGGAGATACAGGAGGGGGCTACACCTTC
D gene: -; clone size: -; V gene: TRBV6-4; J gene: TRBJ2-3; CDR3 protein: CASSAGVTDTQYF; CDR3 DNA: TGTGCCAGCAGTGCGGGGGTCACAGATACGCAGTATTTT
D gene: TRBD1; clone size: -; V gene: TRBV28; J gene: TRBJ1-1; CDR3 protein: CASSLYRTPRRGQKNTEAFF; CDR3 DNA: TGTGCCAGCAGTTTGTATCGAACTCCTCGCAGGGGGCAAAAGAACACTGAAGCTTTCTTT
D gene: -; clone size: -; V gene: TRBV6-5; J gene: TRBJ1-2; CDR3 protein: CASSYSKWEGGYTF; CDR3 DNA: TGTGCCAGCAGTTACTCGAAATGGGAGGGTGGCTACACCTTC
D gene: -; clone size: -; V gene: TRBV7-8; J gene: TRBJ1-5; CDR3 protein: CASSGPNQPQHF; CDR3 DNA: TGTGCCAGCAGCGGTCCCAATCAGCCCCAGCATTTT
D gene: -; clone size: -; V gene: TRBV20-1; J gene: TRBJ1-5; CDR3 protein: CSASDTQISSNQPQHF; CDR3 DNA: TGCAGTGCTAGTGACACCCAAATCAGTAGCAATCAGCCCCAGCATTTT
D gene: -; clone size: -; V gene: TRBV7-8; J gene: TRBJ2-7; CDR3 protein: CASSWNYEQYF; CDR3 DNA: TGTGCCAGCAGCTGGAACTACGAGCAGTACTTC
D gene: -; clone size: -; V gene: TRBV28; J gene: TRBJ1-6; CDR3 protein: CASSGRAYNSPLHF; CDR3 DNA: TGTGCCAGCAGTGGCAGGGCCTATAATTCACCCCTCCACTTT
D gene: TRBD1; clone size: -; V gene: TRBV30; J gene: TRBJ1-5; CDR3 protein: CAWSLQGAQPQHF; CDR3 DNA: TGTGCCTGGAGCCTACAGGGGGCCCAGCCCCAGCATTTT
D gene: TRBD2; clone size: -; V gene: TRBV9; J gene: TRBJ2-3; CDR3 protein: CASSVTPLAATDTQYF; CDR3 DNA: TGTGCCAGCAGCGTAACTCCCCTAGCGGCCACAGATACGCAGTATTTT
D gene: -; clone size: once; V gene: TRBV5-8; J gene: TRBJ2-1; CDR3 protein: CASSFRQNNEQFF; CDR3 DNA: TGTGCCAGCAGCTTCCGACAGAACAATGAGCAGTTCTTC
D gene: -; clone size: -; V gene: TRBV19; J gene: TRBJ2-3; CDR3 protein: CASSQGEGGTDTQYF; CDR3 DNA: TGTGCCAGTAGTCAGGGGGAGGGAGGAACAGATACGCAGTATTTT
D gene: -; clone size: -; V gene: TRBV7-9; J gene: TRBJ2-7; CDR3 protein: CASSLGAGRYEQYF; CDR3 DNA: TGTGCCAGCAGCTTAGGCGCGGGACGGTACGAGCAGTACTTC
D gene: -; clone size: -; V gene: TRBV28; J gene: TRBJ2-3; CDR3 protein: CASTPNRYTDTQYF; CDR3 DNA: TGTGCCAGTACTCCTAATCGGTACACAGATACGCAGTATTTT
D gene: TRBD1; clone size: -; V gene: TRBV3-1/TRBV3-2; J gene: TRBJ2-7; CDR3 protein: CASSPGTGPSYEQYF; CDR3 DNA: TGTGCCAGCAGCCCAGGGACAGGCCCTTCCTACGAGCAGTACTTC
D gene: -; clone size: -; V gene: TRBV6-5; J gene: TRBJ2-2; CDR3 protein: CASRGPTRELFF; CDR3 DNA: TGTGCCAGCCGGGGGCCCACTAGGGAGCTGTTTTTT
D gene: TRBD1; clone size: -; V gene: TRBV19; J gene: TRBJ2-7; CDR3 protein: CASKGGQGHYEQYF; CDR3 DNA: TGTGCCAGTAAAGGTGGACAGGGACACTACGAGCAGTACTTC
D gene: TRBD2; clone size: -; V gene: TRBV4-1; J gene: TRBJ2-5; CDR3 protein: CASSWGGLAGQETQYF; CDR3 DNA: TGCGCCAGCAGCTGGGGGGGGCTAGCGGGTCAAGAGACCCAGTACTTC
D gene: -; clone size: -; V gene: TRBV2; J gene: TRBJ2-7; CDR3 protein: CASSDLDGGYEQYF; CDR3 DNA: TGTGCCAGCAGCGACCTAGACGGAGGCTACGAGCAGTACTTC
D gene: -; clone size: -; V gene: TRBV4-1; J gene: TRBJ2-2; CDR3 protein: CASSPYTGELFF; CDR3 DNA: TGCGCCAGCAGCCCCTACACCGGGGAGCTGTTTTTT